Listed below are T cell receptor beta chains from one sample, sequenced in a study of blood T cell repertoires in COVID-19. Only in-frame clones appear in the TCRdb table, and some are missing; sequencing was by immunoSEQ multiplex PCR. Seen here are some 130,000 clones, about 89% observed once, and the top ten hold roughly 4%. Sequences were obtained from peripheral blood. These receptors were obtained from a man aged 55 to 69 with COVID-19, enrolled during active disease. Each CDR3 is given with its conserved first and last residue. A D gene is named only where the DNA matches it firmly. Only some rows state a clone size, as once, few, many or a class for expanded clones.

cdr3_nt: TGCGCCAGCAGCTTGGCTAGCGGGGGCTTCGGCTCCTACGAGCAGTACTTC
cdr3_aa: CASSLASGGFGSYEQYF
clone_size: .
j_call: TRBJ2-7
v_call: TRBV5-1
d_call: TRBD2

cdr3_nt: TGTGCCAGCACTCCTCGACAGGTTGCTGGTGAAGCTTTCTTT
cdr3_aa: CASTPRQVAGEAFF
clone_size: .
j_call: TRBJ1-1
v_call: TRBV7-9
d_call: .

cdr3_nt: TGCGCCAGCAGTGAGTCGTTGGCATACAATGAGCAGTTCTTC
cdr3_aa: CASSESLAYNEQFF
clone_size: .
j_call: TRBJ2-1
v_call: TRBV10-1
d_call: .

cdr3_nt: TGTGCCAGCAGCCGGGCCAATCAGCCCCAGCATTTT
cdr3_aa: CASSRANQPQHF
clone_size: once
j_call: TRBJ1-5
v_call: TRBV14
d_call: .

cdr3_nt: TGTGCCAGCAGCTTAGGGGAGTTGGGTGGAAACACCATATATTTT
cdr3_aa: CASSLGELGGNTIYF
clone_size: .
j_call: TRBJ1-3
v_call: TRBV7-6
d_call: .

cdr3_nt: TGTGCCAGCAGGAAGGACAGGGGGGACTACACTGAAGCTTTCTTT
cdr3_aa: CASRKDRGDYTEAFF
clone_size: once
j_call: TRBJ1-1
v_call: TRBV6-5
d_call: TRBD1

cdr3_nt: TGTGCCAGCAGTCGGGACAGGGGGAGTGAAGCTTTCTTT
cdr3_aa: CASSRDRGSEAFF
clone_size: .
j_call: TRBJ1-1
v_call: TRBV6-4
d_call: TRBD1

cdr3_nt: TGTGCCAGCAGCCAAGAGGGTACAGGAGCCAGGGGGGAGCAGTACTTC
cdr3_aa: CASSQEGTGARGEQYF
clone_size: .
j_call: TRBJ2-7
v_call: TRBV4-2
d_call: TRBD1

cdr3_nt: TGCGCCAGCAGCTGGCAGGGGAATGAAAAACTGTTTTTT
cdr3_aa: CASSWQGNEKLFF
clone_size: .
j_call: TRBJ1-4
v_call: TRBV5-1
d_call: .

cdr3_nt: TGTGCCAGCAGCAACCCAGGGGGATATGGCTACACCTTC
cdr3_aa: CASSNPGGYGYTF
clone_size: .
j_call: TRBJ1-2
v_call: TRBV28
d_call: TRBD1